Listed here are 27 T cell receptor beta chains from one sample, sequenced in a study of cytotoxic CD8 clonotypes in ibrutinib-treated CLL. Profiled with immunoSEQ multiplex PCR; TCRdb holds only in-frame clones, not every one. The sample holds 250,000 or so clones, under 75% seen once. The sequenced sample was PBMCs, obtained after 24 months of ibrutinib treatment. All receptors come from a human donor with chronic lymphocytic leukemia.

V is TRBV7-2 and J is TRBJ1-1; D is unclear. CDR3 length: 15 amino acids. The V gene lost 0 bases and the J gene lost 1 base, with 9 bases spanning the gap. Germline loops: CDR1 SGHTA, CDR2 FQGNSA. CDR3 coding DNA: TGTGCCAGCAGCTTAGCGGTCGGGCGGAACACTGAAGCTTTCTTT. This translates into CASSLAVGRNTEAFF.

The V and J genes are TRBV7-2 and TRBJ2-7, with 8 nucleotides matching TRBD1. Per the germline V gene, CDR1 is SGHTA and CDR2 is FQGNSA. Trimming removed 4 bases from V and 2 bases from J; junction bases left unmatched: 4. The CDR3 runs 14 residues. The DNA for the CDR3 is TGTGCCAGCAGCTCGACAGGGGATACCTACGAGCAGTACTTC. The encoded protein is CASSSTGDTYEQYF. The whole variable domain, remainder taken from reference TRBV7-2 and TRBJ2-7, is GAGVSQSPSNKVTEKGKDVELRCDPISGHTALYWYRQSLGQGLEFLIYFQGNSAPDKSGLPSDRFSAERTGGSVSTLTIQRTQQEDSAVYLCASSSTGDTYEQYFGPGTRLTVT.

The chain couples TRBV19 to TRBJ2-7; 8 bases map to TRBD1. This CDR3 has 13 residues. Germline values: CDR1 LNHDA, CDR2 SQIVND (reference sequence). Trimming at V came to 8 bases and at J to 6 bases, leaving 9 bases not matched to a gene. The CDR3 spells CASSRQGPSEQYF. CDR3 coding DNA: TGTGCCAGTTCAAGACAGGGGCCCTCCGAGCAGTACTTC.

This clone appeared a single time. V usage is TRBV7-9 and J usage is TRBJ2-5, with TRBD2 matching over 9 bases. V lost 5 bases, J lost 4 bases, and 17 bases stayed unmatched. The CDR3 has 18 amino acids. Germline V gene lookup returns CDR1 SEHNR and CDR2 FQNEAQ (reference sequence). The CDR3 is CASSQPVGTSPEGETQYF. Written as DNA, the CDR3 is TGTGCCAGCAGCCAACCGGTGGGGACTAGCCCAGAGGGAGAGACCCAGTACTTC.

The chain carries TRBV15 and TRBJ1-2, with D uncertain. This CDR3 has 13 residues. CDR1 LNHNV and CDR2 YYDKDF come from the germline V gene (reference sequence). Trimming took off 8 bases at V and 0 bases at J, with 10 bases between the two ends. This CDR3 reads CATYSATNYGYTF. CDR3 DNA: TGTGCCACCTATTCCGCTACTAACTATGGCTACACCTTC.

This chain links TRBV2 with TRBJ2-7; possible D gene TRBD2, 6 bases. Between the trimmed V and J ends, which lost 8 bases and 5 bases, there was a span of 13 bases. The CDR3 is made up of 12 amino acids. Germline V gene sequence: CDR1 SNHLY, CDR2 FYNNEI. CDR3 residues: CASSVGSHEQYF. Here the CDR3 DNA reads TGTGCCAGCTCGGTCGGGAGCCACGAGCAGTACTTC.

The chain recombines TRBV5-1 with TRBJ2-1; D gene unclear. Trimming removed 4 bases from V and 14 bases from J, with 22 bases in between. CDR3 length equals 14 residues. Germline lookup yields CDR1 SGHRS and CDR2 YFSETQ. The CDR3: CASSPEDPRLKKFF. The CDR3 DNA follows: TGCGCCAGCAGCCCTGAGGACCCAAGGTTGAAGAAGTTCTTC.

The chain carries TRBV2 and TRBJ1-5, with unresolved D. The germline V gene has CDR1 SNHLY and CDR2 FYNNEI. The CDR3 is 13 residues long. The V end was cut by 6 bases, the J end by 1 base, with 7 bases between. The CDR3 nucleotides read TGTGCCAGCAGCCCAGACAGCAATCAGCCCCAGCATTTT. It is translated as CASSPDSNQPQHF. Complete variable domain (other parts from reference TRBV2 and TRBJ1-5): EPEVTQTPSHQVTQMGQEVILRCVPISNHLYFYWYRQILGQKVEFLVSFYNNEISEKSEIFDDQFSVERPDGSNFTLKIRSTKLEDSAMYFCASSPDSNQPQHFGDGTRLSIL.

This chain connects TRBV19 to TRBJ1-1; no reliable D call. Between the trimmed V and J ends, which lost 6 bases and 9 bases, there was a span of 14 bases. This CDR3 has 12 amino acids. Germline V gene sequence: CDR1 LNHDA, CDR2 SQIVND (reference sequence). The CDR3 DNA reads as TGTGCCAGTAGACCTGGAGAGGGTAAAGCTTTCTTT. It specifies CASRPGEGKAFF.

The chain is built from TRBV6-1 and TRBJ1-5; maybe TRBD1 (5 bases). Germline values: CDR1 MNHNS, CDR2 SASEGT. The CDR3 spans 13 residues. Between the trimmed V and J ends, which lost 2 bases and 5 bases, there was a span of 7 bases. The CDR3 reads CASSETRDQPQHF. The CDR3 coding sequence is TGTGCCAGCAGTGAAACCAGGGATCAGCCCCAGCATTTT.

This chain connects TRBV19 to TRBJ1-1; D is unclear. From germline, CDR1 is LNHDA and CDR2 SQIVND (reference sequence). The CDR3 loop spans 15 amino acids. Deletions cut 3 bases from V and 1 base from J, with 12 bases between. The CDR3 DNA sequence: TGTGCCAGTAGTATTCGGGTCGGGGAGAACACTGAAGCTTTCTTT. Translation: CASSIRVGENTEAFF.

The CDR3, as DNA: TGTGCCAGCAGCCCCAGTTTAGGGGGGTCGGCCCTAGGTACGCAGTATTTT. Its translation: CASSPSLGGSALGTQYF. V usage is TRBV11-1 and J usage is TRBJ2-3; perhaps D is TRBD1 or TRBD2 (6 bases each). Germline CDR1 and CDR2: SGHAT and FQDESV (reference sequence). Trimming left V 5 bases short and J 8 bases short, with 26 bases between. The CDR3 has 17 residues.

This chain connects TRBV9 to TRBJ2-2; maybe TRBD1 (6 bases). Between the trimmed V and J ends, which lost 0 bases and 12 bases, there was a span of 18 bases. CDR1 SGDLS and CDR2 YYNGEE come from the germline V gene. This CDR3 contains 15 residues. CDR3 in DNA: TGTGCCAGCAGCGTAGAATCAGGGGCCATCAGGCAGCTGTTTTTT. This gives the protein CASSVESGAIRQLFF.

This clone has only a few counts. CDR3: CASSYSAGDTEAFF. CDR3 DNA: TGTGCCAGCAGTTACTCGGCGGGGGACACTGAAGCTTTCTTT. V is TRBV6-5 and J is TRBJ1-1, with D possibly matching TRBD1 (5 bases). This CDR3 has 14 residues. V was trimmed by 0 bases and J by 3 bases, leaving 8 bases between them. Looked up from germline, CDR1 is MNHEY and CDR2 is SVGAGI.

J is TRBJ1-1 and V is TRBV28; D is perhaps TRBD1 (5 bases). The length of the CDR3 is 11 residues. The germline V gene has CDR1 MDHEN and CDR2 SYDVKM. Trimming pared 7 bases from V and 11 bases from J, leaving 14 bases between. In nucleotides, the CDR3 is TGTGCCAGCACTATGGGACTAAGCGCTTTCTTT. Its protein is CASTMGLSAFF.

The V call is TRBV15, the J call TRBJ2-1; D remains ambiguous. The CDR3 spans 14 residues. Trimming removed 0 bases at V and 5 bases at J, with 8 bases between. Germline V gives CDR1 LNHNV, CDR2 YYDKDF (reference sequence). CDR3: CATSRDRGHNEQFF. The CDR3 coding sequence is TGTGCCACCAGCAGAGATCGCGGACACAATGAGCAGTTCTTC.

This sequence joins TRBV18 and TRBJ2-1; possibly TRBD1 or TRBD2 for D (5 bases each). This CDR3 has 13 amino acids. V was pared by 9 bases and J by 5 bases, with 14 bases between. Per the germline V gene, CDR1 is KGHSH and CDR2 is LQKENI. Here the CDR3 DNA reads TGTGCCAGTGCCACCGGGACCCACAATGAGCAGTTCTTC. It is translated as CASATGTHNEQFF. The full variable domain, completed using reference TRBV18 and TRBJ2-1, is NAGVMQNPRHLVRRRGQEARLRCSPMKGHSHVYWYRQLPEEGLKFMVYLQKENIIDESGMPKERFSAEFPKEGPSILRIQQVVRGDSAAYFCASATGTHNEQFFGPGTRLTVL.

The sample holds a few counts of this clone. The rearrangement joins TRBV19 to TRBJ2-7, with D maybe TRBD2 (6 bases). Trimming removed 7 bases at V and 1 base at J, with 14 bases between. The CDR3 sequence is 14 residues long. The germline CDR1 and CDR2 sequences are LNHDA and SQIVND (reference sequence). CDR3 protein: CASKTSGESYEQYF. CDR3 sequence (DNA): TGTGCCAGTAAAACTTCGGGGGAATCCTACGAGCAGTACTTC.

The J gene is TRBJ1-2, the V gene TRBV28; D may be TRBD1 (6 bases). In germline, CDR1 is MDHEN, CDR2 SYDVKM. The CDR3 is 13 amino acids. The V end lost 5 bases, the J end lost 10 bases, and 17 bases lay between the germline ends. The CDR3 DNA is TGTGCCAGCAGTCCACCAGGGGCAGGGTACTACACCTTC. Translated: CASSPPGAGYYTF.

The chain is built from TRBV2 and TRBJ1-5, with D possibly TRBD1 on 5 matching bases. Trimming cost V 1 base and J 1 base, with 8 bases left between them. The germline V gene encodes CDR1 SNHLY and CDR2 FYNNEI. The CDR3 consists of 15 residues. This chain's CDR3 is CASSEGQTSNQPQHF. The DNA for the CDR3 is TGTGCCAGCAGTGAAGGACAGACAAGCAATCAGCCCCAGCATTTT.

The rearrangement uses TRBV28 and TRBJ1-5, with D perhaps matching TRBD1 (6 bases). The germline CDR1 and CDR2 sequences are MDHEN and SYDVKM. Trimming cost V 7 bases and J 11 bases, with 21 bases left between them. This CDR3 comprises 14 residues. CDR3 coding DNA: TGTGCCAGCACCCCGACAGGCCAGGGTCGATCCCAGCATTTT. This translates into CASTPTGQGRSQHF.

This clone was counted between two and nine times. This chain links TRBV19 with TRBJ2-7; TRBD1 matches at 7 bases. The germline V gene encodes CDR1 LNHDA and CDR2 SQIVND (reference sequence). Trimming removed 7 bases from V and 2 bases from J; junction bases left unmatched: 8. The CDR3 runs 14 residues. DNA for the CDR3: TGTGCCAGTAACGACAGGGACCTTCCCTACGAGCAGTACTTC. Translation gives CASNDRDLPYEQYF.

This chain links TRBV7-9 with TRBJ2-2, with a possible D match to TRBD2 (6 bases). The CDR3 is 15 amino acids. The V gene lost 5 bases and the J gene lost 2 bases, with 12 bases spanning the gap. Germline V gene lookup returns CDR1 SEHNR and CDR2 FQNEAQ (reference sequence). CDR3 loop: CASSRGLGNTGELFF. In nucleotides, the CDR3 is TGTGCCAGCAGCAGGGGACTGGGTAACACCGGGGAGCTGTTTTTT.

The chain joins TRBV4-2 to TRBJ2-7; D uncertain. V lost 0 bases and J lost 0, with 9 bases in between. Germline V gene lookup returns CDR1 LGHNA and CDR2 YNFKEQ. CDR3 length: 15 residues. In DNA, the CDR3 is TGTGCCAGCAGCCAAGATCTAACAAGCTCCTACGAGCAGTACTTC. Its translation: CASSQDLTSSYEQYF.

CDR3 residues: CASRLTETQYF. The CDR3 DNA is TGTGCCAGCAGGCTAACGGAGACCCAGTACTTC. The chain employs TRBV11-2 and TRBJ2-5, with D uncertain. Germline loops: CDR1 SGHAT, CDR2 FQNNGV. CDR3 size: 11 residues. Trimming shortened V by 6 bases and J by 5 bases, and 7 bases separated the two germline ends.

V gene TRBV4-1 combines with J gene TRBJ2-7; 7 bases map to TRBD1. The CDR3 covers 15 residues. CDR1 and CDR2 from the germline V gene are MGHRA and YSYEKL. The V segment lost 0 bases and the J segment 4 bases; nucleotides outside the gene matches: 6. The CDR3 sequence: CASSQERGTAYEQYF. The CDR3 bases are TGCGCCAGCAGCCAAGAACGTGGGACAGCATACGAGCAGTACTTC.

The chain combines TRBV7-2 with TRBJ2-7; D unresolved. The CDR3 extends over 12 amino acids. Germline CDR1 is SGHTA and CDR2 is FQGNSA. V was clipped by 4 bases and J by 3 bases, with 7 bases between them. In nucleotides, the CDR3 is TGTGCCAGCAGCTACGACGACTACGAGCAGTACTTC. This codes for CASSYDDYEQYF.